A single sample gave rise to the 14 T cell receptor beta chains below, sequenced in a study of shared clonotypes between healthy human individuals. The table came from immunoSEQ multiplex PCR; TCRdb's copy has only in-frame clones and leaves some out. The data hold 1.4 million or so clones, with less than 99% observed a single time. What was sequenced was naive CD4+ T cells sorted from blood. Subset denoted: CD45RA+ positively selected. Receptor source: a man younger than 40 in good health.

The chain is built from TRBV7-2 and TRBJ1-3; D is ambiguous. CDR1 and CDR2 (germline): SGHTA, FQGNSA. V lost 4 bases and J 7 bases, leaving 11 bases between the germline ends. CDR3 length: 13 residues. The CDR3 sequence: CASSSAVGNTIYF. The DNA of the CDR3 is TGTGCCAGCAGCTCGGCTGTAGGGAACACCATATATTTT. Combining the CDR3 with reference TRBV7-2 and TRBJ1-3 gives the whole variable domain GAGVSQSPSNKVTEKGKDVELRCDPISGHTALYWYRQSLGQGLEFLIYFQGNSAPDKSGLPSDRFSAERTGGSVSTLTIQRTQQEDSAVYLCASSSAVGNTIYFGEGSWLTVV.

The V and J genes are TRBV6-1 and TRBJ1-1, with D possibly TRBD1 on 6 matching bases. V shed 6 bases and J shed 5 bases, with 16 bases lying between them. CDR3 size: 14 residues. Germline V gene data show CDR1 as MNHNS and CDR2 as SASEGT. As DNA, the CDR3 is TGTGCCAGCAGCTGGACAGTCCTGGGGACTGAAGCTTTCTTT. Amino acids: CASSWTVLGTEAFF.

The rearrangement links TRBV19 to TRBJ2-5; no firm D call. Germline V gives CDR1 LNHDA, CDR2 SQIVND (reference sequence). This CDR3 is 13 amino acids long. Trimming left V 5 bases short and J 5 bases short, with 12 bases between. The CDR3 coding sequence is TGTGCCAGTAGTCTACGGGTTCGCGAGACCCAGTACTTC. This encodes CASSLRVRETQYF.

Remarks on this clone: The same CDR3 can be traced to other DNA sequences in this sample. The V and J genes are TRBV5-1 and TRBJ1-3; possible D gene TRBD1, 6 bases. This CDR3 has 14 residues. CDR1 and CDR2 (germline): SGHRS, YFSETQ. Trimming pared 0 bases from V and 2 bases from J, leaving 6 bases between. The CDR3 coding sequence is TGCGCCAGCAGCTTGGCAGGGGCTGGAAACACCATATATTTT. Its translation: CASSLAGAGNTIYF. The variable domain in full, with the rest retrieved from reference TRBV5-1 and TRBJ1-3, is KAGVTQTPRYLIKTRGQQVTLSCSPISGHRSVSWYQQTPGQGLQFLFEYFSETQRNKGNFPGRFSGRQFSNSRSEMNVSTLELGDSALYLCASSLAGAGNTIYFGEGSWLTVV.

The gene calls are TRBV5-4 and TRBJ2-1; D not certain. Germline V gene data show CDR1 as SGHNT and CDR2 as YYREEE (reference sequence). The CDR3 spans 15 residues. Between the trimmed V and J ends, which lost 5 bases and 8 bases, there was a span of 20 bases. CDR3 sequence reads: CASSRAVSGSDEQFF. The CDR3 DNA reads as TGTGCCAGCAGTCGGGCGGTAAGTGGTAGTGATGAGCAGTTCTTC.

This chain links TRBV7-2 with TRBJ1-3; TRBD1 is a possible D gene (6 bases). Germline V gene sequence: CDR1 SGHTA, CDR2 FQGNSA. This CDR3 has 12 residues. The V end was cut by 4 bases, the J end by 8 bases, with 9 bases between. CDR3 sequence (DNA): TGTGCCAGCAGCTCACAGGGTCACACCATATATTTT. This codes for CASSSQGHTIYF.

This clone is a singleton in its sample. The V call is TRBV19, the J call TRBJ2-1; 8 nucleotides align to TRBD2. This CDR3 has 16 residues. Germline loops: CDR1 LNHDA, CDR2 SQIVND (reference sequence). Trimming cost V 10 bases and J 6 bases; bases outside gene matches: 17. The CDR3 nucleotides are TGTGCCACTAAGTCCCCCGGGAGGGCCCAGGGCAATGAGCAGTTCTTC. It encodes CATKSPGRAQGNEQFF.

V and J are TRBV7-3 and TRBJ1-2; 12 positions match TRBD1. The trim removed 5 bases at V and 6 bases at J, leaving 4 bases unmatched. Germline V gives CDR1 SGHTA, CDR2 FQGTGA. The CDR3 has 14 residues. The CDR3 DNA follows: TGTGCCAGCAGCCCCGGGGACAGGGGGCATGGCTACACCTTC. Translating gives CASSPGDRGHGYTF.

This chain uses TRBV5-1 with TRBJ2-7; D gene ambiguous. This CDR3 has 15 amino acids. Trimming left V 4 bases short and J 3 bases short, with 17 bases between. CDR1 is SGHRS, CDR2 YFSETQ, per germline. The CDR3 bases are TGCGCCAGCAGCCGTGACCCCCGATCAGGCTACGAGCAGTACTTC. Translating gives CASSRDPRSGYEQYF.

The V call is TRBV27, the J call TRBJ1-2; D gene uncertain. V shed 3 bases and J shed 8 bases, with 19 bases lying between them. This CDR3 has 15 residues. Germline V lookup: CDR1 MNHEY, CDR2 SMNVEV (reference sequence). The CDR3 DNA reads as TGTGCCAGCAGTTTGGTCGGAATCAGAGGAGGCGGCTACACCTTC. Protein: CASSLVGIRGGGYTF.

The genes are TRBV19 and TRBJ2-1; D remains ambiguous. Trimming cost V 4 bases and J 0 bases, with 10 bases left between them. This CDR3 has 15 residues. The germline gives CDR1 LNHDA, CDR2 SQIVND (reference sequence). CDR3 DNA sequence: TGTGCCAGTAGTAGAGCGAGGCACTCCTACAATGAGCAGTTCTTC. Amino acids: CASSRARHSYNEQFF.

In nucleotides, the CDR3 is TGCGCCAGCAGCTCAAGGACAGGGGGTACCACTGAAGCTTTCTTT. Residues: CASSSRTGGTTEAFF. This sequence joins TRBV5-1 and TRBJ1-1; 10 nucleotides line up with TRBD1. This CDR3 contains 15 residues. Trimming removed 3 bases from V and 4 bases from J; junction bases left unmatched: 6. Per the germline V gene, CDR1 is SGHRS and CDR2 is YFSETQ.

About this clone: Different DNA sequences within this sample yield the same CDR3. The chain has TRBV28 and TRBJ1-1; no reliable D call. The CDR3 has 14 amino acids. Deletions cut 3 bases from V and 2 bases from J, with 10 bases between. Germline V gene sequence: CDR1 MDHEN, CDR2 SYDVKM. CDR3 residues: CASSLQIGNTEAFF. CDR3 coding DNA: TGTGCCAGCAGTTTGCAGATCGGAAACACTGAAGCTTTCTTT. Together with reference TRBV28 and TRBJ1-1, the CDR3 gives the full variable domain: DVKVTQSSRYLVKRTGEKVFLECVQDMDHENMFWYRQDPGLGLRLIYFSYDVKMKEKGDIPEGYSVSREKKERFSLILESASTNQTSMYLCASSLQIGNTEAFFGQGTRLTVV.

This chain links TRBV5-1 with TRBJ2-2, with D perhaps matching TRBD1 (5 bases). The germline V gene has CDR1 SGHRS and CDR2 YFSETQ. V lost 4 bases and J lost 6, with 13 bases in between. The CDR3 sequence is 14 residues long. The CDR3 is CASSTQGASGELFF. The CDR3 DNA sequence: TGCGCCAGCAGCACCCAGGGTGCGTCCGGGGAGCTGTTTTTT.